These 3 T cell receptor beta chains came from one sample sequenced in a study. TCRdb re-derived calls from the RT-PCR reads in MiXCR, one entry per CDR3 protein. The table has 650,000 to 800,000 distinct CDR3 sequences, 14% seen once. The source material was memory CD4+ T cells from blood. These receptor sequences come from a female donor in good health, serving as a healthy control.

The chain links TRBV4-2 to TRBJ2-5, with D perhaps TRBD2 (6 bases). Germline loops: CDR1 LGHNA, CDR2 YNFKEQ. V shed 0 bases and J shed 4 bases, with 15 bases lying between them. The CDR3 totals 16 residues. The CDR3: CASSQDGHGSGETQYF. In DNA form, the CDR3 reads TGTGCCAGCAGCCAAGACGGGCACGGGAGTGGAGAGACCCAGTACTTC.

This clonotype showed up many times. The junction departs from germline at one end; a sequencing error may be responsible. This chain uses TRBV7-2 with TRBJ2-3; 8 bases match TRBD2. Germline V CDR1 and CDR2: SGHTA, FQGNSA. CDR3 size: 14 residues. The CDR3 loop reads CASSLGLAGDTQYF. CDR3 in DNA: TGTGCTAGCAGCTTAGGGCTAGCGGGAGATACGCAGTATTTT. Full variable domain (remainder filled in from reference TRBV7-2 and TRBJ2-3): GAGVSQSPSNKVTEKGKDVELRCDPISGHTALYWYRQSLGQGLEFLIYFQGNSAPDKSGLPSDRFSAERTGGSVSTLTIQRTQQEDSAVYLCASSLGLAGDTQYFGPGTRLTVL.

This clonotype was seen at least ten times. The rearrangement joins TRBV12-3 or TRBV12-4 to TRBJ2-1; a weak D match, TRBD1 (5 bases). V lost 6 bases, J lost 3 bases, and 12 bases lay in between. This CDR3 has 14 amino acids. The CDR3 sequence: CASRQGTGYNEQFF. CDR3 coding DNA: TGTGCCAGCAGGCAGGGTACGGGCTACAATGAGCAGTTCTTC.